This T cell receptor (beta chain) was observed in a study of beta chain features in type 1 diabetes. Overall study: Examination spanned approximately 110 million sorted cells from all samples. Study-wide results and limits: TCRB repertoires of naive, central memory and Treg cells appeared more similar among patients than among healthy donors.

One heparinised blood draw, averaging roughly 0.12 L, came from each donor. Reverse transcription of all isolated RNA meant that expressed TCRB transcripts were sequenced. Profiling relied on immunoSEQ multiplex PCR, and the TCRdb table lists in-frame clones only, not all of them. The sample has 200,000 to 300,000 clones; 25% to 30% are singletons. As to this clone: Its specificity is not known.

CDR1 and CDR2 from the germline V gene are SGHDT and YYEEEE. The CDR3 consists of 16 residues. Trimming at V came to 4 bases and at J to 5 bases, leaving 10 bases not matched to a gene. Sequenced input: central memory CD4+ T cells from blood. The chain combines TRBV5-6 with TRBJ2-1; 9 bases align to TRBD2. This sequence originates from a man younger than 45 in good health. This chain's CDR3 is CASSTKWTSDNNEQFF. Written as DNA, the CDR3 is TGTGCCAGCAGCACCAAATGGACTAGCGATAACAATGAGCAGTTCTTC.